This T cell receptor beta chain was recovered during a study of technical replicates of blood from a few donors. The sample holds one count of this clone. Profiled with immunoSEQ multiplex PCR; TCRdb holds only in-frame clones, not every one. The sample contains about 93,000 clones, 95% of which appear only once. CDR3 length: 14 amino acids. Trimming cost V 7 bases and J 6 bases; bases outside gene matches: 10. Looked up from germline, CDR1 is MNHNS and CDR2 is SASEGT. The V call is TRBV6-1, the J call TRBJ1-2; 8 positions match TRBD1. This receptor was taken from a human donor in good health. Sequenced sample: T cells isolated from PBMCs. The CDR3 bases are TGTGCCAGCACCGGAAGACAGGGGAGGAATGGCTACACCTTC. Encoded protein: CASTGRQGRNGYTF.